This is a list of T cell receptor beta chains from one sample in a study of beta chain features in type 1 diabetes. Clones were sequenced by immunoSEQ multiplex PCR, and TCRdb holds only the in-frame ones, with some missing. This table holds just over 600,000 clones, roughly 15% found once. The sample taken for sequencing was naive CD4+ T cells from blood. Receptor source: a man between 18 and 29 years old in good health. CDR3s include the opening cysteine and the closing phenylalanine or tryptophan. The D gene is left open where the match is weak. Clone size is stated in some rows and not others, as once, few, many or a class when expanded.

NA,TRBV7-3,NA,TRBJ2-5,TGTGCCAGTTCGGACAGGGAGGGGACCCAGTACTTC,CASSDREGTQYF
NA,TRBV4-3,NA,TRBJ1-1,TGCGCCAGCAGCCAGGGGGGGCAAACTGAAGCTTTCTTT,CASSQGGQTEAFF
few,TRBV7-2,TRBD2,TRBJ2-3,TGTGCCAGCAGCCCGCTAGCGGGGTTAAGCACAGATACGCAGTATTTT,CASSPLAGLSTDTQYF
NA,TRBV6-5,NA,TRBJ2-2,TGTGCCAGCCAGGGACGGAACACCGGGGAGCTGTTTTTT,CASQGRNTGELFF
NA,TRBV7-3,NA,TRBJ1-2,TGTGCCAGCAGCTCCGGGCCGTTCTATGGCTACACCTTC,CASSSGPFYGYTF
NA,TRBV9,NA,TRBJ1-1,TGTGCCAGCAGCTCTGGGGGGGCTGGGTTAGTTGAGGCTTTCTTT,CASSSGGAGLVEAFF
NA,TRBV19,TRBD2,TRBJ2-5,TGTGCCAGTAGTTGGCGGGAGGGCCGGGAGACCCAGTACTTC,CASSWREGRETQYF
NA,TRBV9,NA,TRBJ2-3,TGTGCCAGCAGCGTAGCGGGAGTACGCCGAGATACGCAGTATTTT,CASSVAGVRRDTQYF
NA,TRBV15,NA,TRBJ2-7,TGTGCCACCAGCAGAGATCAGGGAAGATTCTACGAGCAGTACTTC,CATSRDQGRFYEQYF
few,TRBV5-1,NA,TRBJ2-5,TGCGCCAGCAGCGGTCAAGAGACCCAGTACTTC,CASSGQETQYF
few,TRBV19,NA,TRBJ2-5,TGTGCCAGTAGTATGGGCACAGGGAAGACCCAGTACTTC,CASSMGTGKTQYF
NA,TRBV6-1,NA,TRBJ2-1,TGTGCCAGGCCTTCCGGCGATGAGCAGTTCTTC,CARPSGDEQFF
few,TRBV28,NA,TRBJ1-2,TGTGCCAGCATCGACCCCCGGGGTGGGTATGGCTACACCTTC,CASIDPRGGYGYTF
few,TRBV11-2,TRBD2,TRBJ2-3,TGTGCCAGCAGCTTGGGCCCTGGGGGGGTGCGGGATACGCAGTATTTT,CASSLGPGGVRDTQYF
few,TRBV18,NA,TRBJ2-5,TGTGCCAGCTCACTGGGCACAGGGAGCCAAGAGACCCAGTACTTC,CASSLGTGSQETQYF
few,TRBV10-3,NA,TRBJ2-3,TGTGCCATCAGTGGACAGGTGGAAGATACGCAGTATTTT,CAISGQVEDTQYF
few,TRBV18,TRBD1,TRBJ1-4,TGTGCCAGCTCACCACGGACAGGGGATGAAAAACTGTTTTTT,CASSPRTGDEKLFF
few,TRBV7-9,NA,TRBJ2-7,TGTGCCAGCAGCTTAAAGTACGAGCAGTACTTC,CASSLKYEQYF
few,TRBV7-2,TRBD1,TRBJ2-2,TGTGCCAGCAGCTTCACAGGGGCCGGGGAGCTGTTTTTT,CASSFTGAGELFF
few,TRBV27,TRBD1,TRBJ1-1,TGTGCCAGCAGTCAGGGACAGTTGGGCAGGAGCACTGAAGCTTTCTTT,CASSQGQLGRSTEAFF
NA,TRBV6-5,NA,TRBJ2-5,TGTGCCAGCAGTTGGGGTAGCGGAGACCAAGAGACCCAGTACTTC,CASSWGSGDQETQYF
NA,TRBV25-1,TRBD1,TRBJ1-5,TGTGCCAGCAGTCGCGGTGGACAGGGGGATCGTGGCAATCAGCCCCAGCATTTT,CASSRGGQGDRGNQPQHF
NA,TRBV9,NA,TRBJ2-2,TGTGCCAGCAGCGTAGGGAACAGGGACACCGGGGAGCTGTTTTTT,CASSVGNRDTGELFF
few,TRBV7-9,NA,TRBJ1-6,TGTGCCAGCAGCTTCAATGCCGCCAGGGGCCGGGGATCACCCCTCCACTTT,CASSFNAARGRGSPLHF
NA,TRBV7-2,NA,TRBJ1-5,TGTGCCAGCAGCTTAGGTACTTTGCGACGGTTCAATCAGCCCCAGCATTTT,CASSLGTLRRFNQPQHF
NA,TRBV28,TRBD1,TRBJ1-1,TGTGCCAGCAGTTCCGGGACAGGGTCAATTGTTGAAGCTTTCTTT,CASSSGTGSIVEAFF
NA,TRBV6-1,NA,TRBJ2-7,TGTGCCAGCAGTGAACACAGGGAGGTGCAGTACTTC,CASSEHREVQYF
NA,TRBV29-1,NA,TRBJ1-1,TGCAGCGGGGGGGGACTTCAAGTCTTGAACACTGAAGCTTTCTTT,CSGGGLQVLNTEAFF
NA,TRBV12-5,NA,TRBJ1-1,TGTGCTAGTGGTTTCGGGGGGAACACTGAAGCTTTCTTT,CASGFGGNTEAFF
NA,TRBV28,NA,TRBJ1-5,TGTGCCAGCAGACAGGACAGCTTGTCGCCCCAGCATTTT,CASRQDSLSPQHF
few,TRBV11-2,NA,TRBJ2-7,TGTGCCAGCAGCCGCCCGGGCAGGTCCTACGAGCAGTACTTC,CASSRPGRSYEQYF
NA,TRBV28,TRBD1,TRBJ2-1,TGTGCCAGCACCCCCGGACAGGGCCTCTTCTACAATGAGCAGTTCTTC,CASTPGQGLFYNEQFF
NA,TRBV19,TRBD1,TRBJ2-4,TGTGCCAGTAAGGACAGGGGAAACATTCAGTACTTC,CASKDRGNIQYF
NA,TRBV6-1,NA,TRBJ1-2,TGTGCCAGCAGTGACCCGGGAGGTCGAGGCTACACCTTC,CASSDPGGRGYTF
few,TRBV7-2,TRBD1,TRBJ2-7,TGTGCCAGCAGCTTCGGGACAGTCCTAGGCGAGCAGTACTTC,CASSFGTVLGEQYF
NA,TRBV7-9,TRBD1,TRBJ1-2,TGTGCCAGCAGCTCCCGGACAGGGGGCGGTGGCTACACCTTC,CASSSRTGGGGYTF
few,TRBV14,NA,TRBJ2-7,TGTGCCAGCAGCCGGACCTACGAGCAGTACTTC,CASSRTYEQYF
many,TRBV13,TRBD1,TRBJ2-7,TGTGCCAGCAGCTTAGCCACAGGGGTGGACGAGCAGTACTTC,CASSLATGVDEQYF
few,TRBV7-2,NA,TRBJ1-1,TGTGCCAGCAGCTTAACCACAGGGCCCACTGAAGCTTTCTTT,CASSLTTGPTEAFF
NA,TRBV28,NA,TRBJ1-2,TGTGCCAGCAGCACCCCAGGAAACTATGGCTACACCTTC,CASSTPGNYGYTF
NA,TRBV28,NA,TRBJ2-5,TGTGCCAGCAGTTTAAAGAGATGGGGAGAGACCCAGTACTTC,CASSLKRWGETQYF
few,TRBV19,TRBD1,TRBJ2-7,TGTGCCAGTAGTACCCGGTGGCATGGGACAAGACAGGGCTCCTACGAGCAGTACTTC,CASSTRWHGTRQGSYEQYF
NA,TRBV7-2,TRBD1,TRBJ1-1,TGTGCCAGCAGATCATGGGACAGGGGGCTGAACACTGAAGCTTTCTTT,CASRSWDRGLNTEAFF
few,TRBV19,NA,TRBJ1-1,TGTGCCAGTGAAGGGTGGGGGCCAAGGACTGAAGCTTTCTTT,CASEGWGPRTEAFF
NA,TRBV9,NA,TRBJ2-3,TGTGCCAGCAGCGTAGGGCAGCCCCTCTTCACAGATACGCAGTATTTT,CASSVGQPLFTDTQYF
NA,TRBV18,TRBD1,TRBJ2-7,TGTGCCAGCTCACCCGGGACAGGGGGTGAGCAGTACTTC,CASSPGTGGEQYF
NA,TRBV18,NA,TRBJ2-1,TGTGCCAGCTCCTCCGGGACCCAACCCTACAATGAGCAGTTCTTC,CASSSGTQPYNEQFF
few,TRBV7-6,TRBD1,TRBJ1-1,TGTGCCAGCAGCTTAGTACTTAGGGACAGGGGTTTTTTGGGCTCTGAAGCTTTCTTT,CASSLVLRDRGFLGSEAFF
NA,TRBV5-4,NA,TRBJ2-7,TGTGCCAGCAGCTCCATCTACGAGCAGTACTTC,CASSSIYEQYF
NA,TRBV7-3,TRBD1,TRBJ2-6,TGTGCCAGCAGCCCCCGGGCAGGGGGAAGTTTTATATCTGGGGCCAACGTCCTGACTTTC,CASSPRAGGSFISGANVLTF
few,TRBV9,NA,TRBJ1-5,TGTGCCAGCAGCGTAGGAATTGTGGCAGGCGAGGAGCCCCAGCATTTT,CASSVGIVAGEEPQHF
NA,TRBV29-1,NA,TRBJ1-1,TGCAGCGGGTGGGAAGCAATGAACACTGAAGCTTTCTTT,CSGWEAMNTEAFF
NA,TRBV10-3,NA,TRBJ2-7,TGTGCCATCAGTACAATGTCTGGTCGCGAGCAGTACTTC,CAISTMSGREQYF
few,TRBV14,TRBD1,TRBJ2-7,TGTGCCAGCAGCCATACAGGGACAGAGGAGCAGTACTTC,CASSHTGTEEQYF
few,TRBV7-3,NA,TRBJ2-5,TGTGCCAGCGCTCCCCAGGGTAACCAAGAGACCCAGTACTTC,CASAPQGNQETQYF
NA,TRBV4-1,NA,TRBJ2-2,TGCGCCAGCAGCCAAGTCGGGAACACCGGGGAGCTGTTTTTT,CASSQVGNTGELFF
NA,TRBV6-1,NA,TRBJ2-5,TGTGCCAGCAGTGAACCACAGACCCAGTACTTC,CASSEPQTQYF
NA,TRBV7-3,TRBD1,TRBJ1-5,TGTGCCAGCATCCGGACAGGGAAAAGCAATCAGCCCCAGCATTTT,CASIRTGKSNQPQHF
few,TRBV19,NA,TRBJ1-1,TGTGCCAGTAGGCATGATTTCACGAACACTGAAGCTTTCTTT,CASRHDFTNTEAFF
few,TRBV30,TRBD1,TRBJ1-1,TGTGCCTGGAGGGCCGGGACAGGGTTAACTGAAGCTTTCTTT,CAWRAGTGLTEAFF